The next 29 T cell receptor beta chains were all read from a single sample in a study of tumor and adjacent non-tumor tissue in lung cancer. No cell sorting was done before RNA was extracted from the tissue. Distant lung tissue was collected more than 3 cm away from the tumor edge. A modified ARM-PCR protocol with three rounds of nested PCR amplified TCRbeta. TCRdb re-called the multiplex PCR reads with MiXCR, one entry per CDR3 protein. The table includes about 110,000 distinct CDR3 sequences, 62% detected once. The material sequenced was distant non-tumor lung tissue. The receptors shown here come from a man aged 60-69 years with non-small cell lung cancer.

The rearrangement links TRBV6-1 to TRBJ2-2; TRBD2 matches at 12 bases. Trimming cost V 4 bases and J 1 base; bases outside gene matches: 7. Germline values: CDR1 MNHNS, CDR2 SASEGT. The CDR3 has 18 amino acids. The DNA of the CDR3 is TGTGCCAGCAGTGTCCGCACTAGCGGGGGGTTGAACACCGGGGAGCTGTTTTTT. Amino acid sequence: CASSVRTSGGLNTGELFF.

The chain recombines TRBV11-1 with TRBJ2-5, with D perhaps assigned TRBD1 or TRBD2 (5 bases each). This CDR3 has 14 amino acids. Germline loops: CDR1 SGHAT, CDR2 FQDESV (reference sequence). V lost 4 bases to trimming and J lost 4 bases, with 13 bases between them. The CDR3, as DNA: TGTGCCAGCAGCTGCCAGAGGGGAATAGAGACCCAGTACTTC. Protein product: CASSCQRGIETQYF.

A note on this clonotype: One end of the junction fails to match germline, which may point to a read error. The chain joins TRBV12-3 or TRBV12-4 to TRBJ1-6, with 7 bases identical to TRBD1. The CDR3 is 15 amino acids. The CDR3 sequence: CAGSQGTGENSPLHF. In DNA form, the CDR3 reads TGTGCCGGCAGTCAAGGTACAGGGGAGAATTCACCCCTCCACTTT.

The gene calls are TRBV12-3 or TRBV12-4 and TRBJ2-3, with 8 nucleotides matching TRBD2. The junction had 22 bases not matched to a gene; V was cut back by 4 bases and J by 7 bases. The CDR3 runs to 19 residues. The CDR3 region is CASSSRLGGRLLATNTQYF. DNA of the CDR3: TGTGCCAGCAGTTCCCGCCTTGGCGGGAGGTTGTTAGCAACAAATACGCAGTATTTT.

Concerning this clonotype: An end of the junction does not agree with germline; a read error may underlie this. The rearrangement uses TRBV6-2 or TRBV6-3 and TRBJ2-3; no firm D call. The CDR3 is 15 amino acids. Germline V gives CDR1 MNHEY, CDR2 SVGEGT. Here the CDR3 reads CASSDGVRSIDTQYF. The DNA for the CDR3 is TGTGCCAGCAGTGATGGAGTCCGGAGCATAGATACGCAGTATTTT.

As for this clonotype: Germline is not matched at one junction end, which may reflect a read error. The chain recombines TRBV20-1 with TRBJ2-1, with D unclear. This CDR3 is 13 amino acids long. Looked up from germline, CDR1 is DFQATT and CDR2 is SNEGSKA (reference sequence). CDR3 region: CSARVPPHNEQLF. For the CDR3, the DNA is TGCAGTGCTAGAGTCCCCCCCCACAATGAGCAGCTCTTC.

This clonotype was seen more than once but under ten times. A much larger clone sits a single nucleotide away, making a read error possible. The chain carries TRBV4-2 and TRBJ2-2; the D gene is possibly TRBD2 (5 bases). The CDR3 is 12 residues long. Germline V gene lookup returns CDR1 LGHNA and CDR2 YNFKEQ. DNA of the CDR3: TGTGCCAGCAGCCAAGGACCCGGGAAGCTGTTTTTT. As protein: CASSQGPGKLFF.

Concerning this clonotype itself: This may be a read error, as it is one base from a much larger clone. The J gene is TRBJ1-3, the V gene TRBV5-1, with no clear D. Trimming removed 2 bases from V and 1 base from J, with 13 bases in between. The CDR3 sequence is 16 residues long. CDR1 and CDR2 (germline): SGHRS, YFSETQ. The CDR3 sequence is CASSFGRRPSGNTIYF. For the CDR3, the DNA is TGCGCCAGCAGCTTTGGCAGGCGACCATCTGGAAACACCATATATTTT.

On this clonotype itself: Sequence at one end of the junction differs from germline and may be a read error. V and J are TRBV29-1 and TRBJ1-1; no clear D. The CDR3 runs to 10 residues. Germline V gives CDR1 SQVTM, CDR2 ANQGSEA. In DNA, the CDR3 is TGCAGTGTTGACGGTACTGAAGCTTTCTTT. Its protein product is CSVDGTEAFF. Full variable domain (rest looked up from reference TRBV29-1 and TRBJ1-1): SAVISQKPSRDICQRGTSLTIQCQVDSQVTMMFWYRQQPGQSLTLIATANQGSEATYESGFVIDKFPISRPNLTFSTLTVSNMSPEDSSIYLCSVDGTEAFFGQGTRLTVV.

This chain uses TRBV12-3 or TRBV12-4 with TRBJ1-1, with no clear D. The V end was cut by 3 bases, the J end by 3 bases, with 11 bases between. The CDR3 has 14 amino acids. The CDR3, as DNA: TGTGCCAGCAGTTTTAGATGGACGGACACTGAAGCTTTCTTT. Its protein product is CASSFRWTDTEAFF.

As concerns this clonotype: It is likely a read error, because the conserved phenylalanine at the end of the CDR3 is missing. The V and J genes are TRBV11-2 and TRBJ2-1, with D possibly TRBD2 on 5 matching bases. CDR1 and CDR2 from the germline V gene are SGHAT and FQNNGV. The CDR3 has 16 residues. CDR3 nucleotide sequence: TGTGCCAACAGCTTATCGGCGGGTATGCCAAGCAAAGAGCAGTTCATC. This codes for CANSLSAGMPSKEQFI.

J is TRBJ2-1 and V is TRBV7-9; 10 bases agree with TRBD2. J gave up 8 bases and V 4 bases, and 8 bases lay outside the gene matches. The CDR3 covers 15 residues. The germline CDR1 and CDR2 sequences are SEHNR and FQNEAQ (reference sequence). As DNA, the CDR3 is TGTGCCAGCAGCTCCTTAGCGGGAGGCGGCGATGAGCAGTTCTTC. Translating it yields CASSSLAGGGDEQFF.

This clonotype has a count of ten or more. The V call is TRBV28, the J call TRBJ2-7, with a tentative D call TRBD2 (6 bases). The CDR3 consists of 14 residues. In germline, CDR1 is MDHEN, CDR2 SYDVKM. The ends were cut back, 7 bases at V and 2 bases at J, with 15 bases in the middle. DNA for the CDR3: TGTGCCAGCAAAGGGGCAGCGGGTCCCTACGAGCAGTACTTC. Protein product: CASKGAAGPYEQYF. The variable domain in full, with the rest retrieved from reference TRBV28 and TRBJ2-7, is DVKVTQSSRYLVKRTGEKVFLECVQDMDHENMFWYRQDPGLGLRLIYFSYDVKMKEKGDIPEGYSVSREKKERFSLILESASTNQTSMYLCASKGAAGPYEQYFGPGTRLTVT.

Remarks on this clonotype: At one of its ends the junction is not consistent with the germline gene, which may arise from a read error. The chain uses TRBV6-1 and TRBJ2-2; 10 bases match TRBD2. This CDR3 comprises 13 residues. Germline V gives CDR1 MNHNS, CDR2 SASEGT. The CDR3 coding sequence is TGTACCAGCTGTACTAGCGGGATCGGGGAGCTGTTTTTT. Translated: CTSCTSGIGELFF.

This clonotype has ten or more counts. The chain joins TRBV13 to TRBJ2-7; no clear D gene. The CDR3 loop spans 14 amino acids. The germline V gene encodes CDR1 PRHDT and CDR2 FYEKMQ (reference sequence). The V gene lost 2 bases and the J gene lost 0 bases, with 8 bases spanning the gap. The CDR3 loop reads CASSLFGPSYEQYF. The DNA of the CDR3 is TGTGCCAGCAGCTTATTCGGACCCTCCTACGAGCAGTACTTC.

This clonotype was observed a few times. At one end the junction does not follow the germline gene, possibly because of a read error. The gene calls are TRBV20-1 and TRBJ2-5, with D possibly TRBD2 on 5 matching bases. The CDR3 has 15 residues. Per the germline V gene, CDR1 is DFQATT and CDR2 is SNEGSKA (reference sequence). The CDR3 sequence is CSARGRPGGTETQYF. The CDR3 DNA reads as TGTAGTGCTAGAGGCCGACCAGGAGGCACGGAGACCCAGTACTTC.

The rearrangement joins TRBV29-1 to TRBJ2-5; D possibly corresponds to TRBD2 (5 bases). V was pared by 8 bases and J by 5 bases, with 33 bases between. Germline assignment: CDR1 SQVTM and CDR2 ANQGSEA. This CDR3 contains 18 residues. The chain's CDR3 is CSIGSRGQELNVVETQYF. In DNA, the CDR3 is TGCAGCATTGGGTCCCGCGGGCAGGAATTGAACGTTGTGGAGACCCAGTACTTC.

This clonotype was counted many times. The chain carries TRBV20-1 and TRBJ2-3, with 8 nucleotides matching TRBD2. The J segment lost 1 base and the V segment lost 3 bases, leaving 12 bases of the junction unmatched. Looked up from germline, CDR1 is DFQATT and CDR2 is SNEGSKA (reference sequence). The CDR3 is 17 amino acids. The CDR3 nucleotides are TGCAGTGCTAGGACCCGGACAGCAGCGGGGGGCACAGATACGCAGTATTTT. Amino acids: CSARTRTAAGGTDTQYF.

The CDR3 bases are TGTGCCAGCAGTTCTTGGAGTAGCTCTGGGGCCAACGTCCTGACTTTC. As protein: CASSSWSSSGANVLTF. The chain recombines TRBV28 with TRBJ2-6; D unresolved. Germline-derived CDR1 and CDR2 are MDHEN and SYDVKM. V shed 4 bases and J shed 0 bases, with 10 bases lying between them. The CDR3 has 16 amino acids.

This clonotype was seen a few times. A clone one base away is much larger, so this may be a read error. The chain couples TRBV5-4 to TRBJ2-3; D unclear. CDR3 size: 13 residues. Trimming removed 3 bases from V and 2 bases from J, with 7 bases in between. The germline gives CDR1 SGHNT, CDR2 YYREEE (reference sequence). CDR3 coding DNA: TGTGCCAGCAGCTGGGCAGTCACAGATACGCAGTATTTT. It specifies CASSWAVTDTQYF.

This clonotype was detected once. A much larger clone sits a single nucleotide away, making a read error possible. CDR3 protein: CASTIGEGRYNEQFF. The CDR3 nucleotides read TGTGCCAGCACAATAGGGGAGGGGAGATACAATGAGCAGTTCTTC. The chain recombines TRBV6-6 with TRBJ2-1; 7 nucleotides agree with TRBD2. V lost 7 bases and J lost 4; bases outside the gene matches: 10. The germline V gene has CDR1 MNHNY and CDR2 SVGAGI (reference sequence). CDR3 length: 15 residues.

The chain carries TRBV6-2 or TRBV6-3 and TRBJ1-2; tentatively, D is TRBD1 (5 bases). Germline CDR1 is MNHEY and CDR2 is SVGEGT. CDR3 length: 16 residues. Trimming pared 10 bases from V and 4 bases from J, leaving 25 bases between. This CDR3 reads CANSQIRGRRTYGYTF. The CDR3 DNA sequence: TGTGCCAACAGCCAGATACGGGGCAGAAGAACCTATGGCTACACCTTC.

This clonotype was detected ten times or more. The rearrangement uses TRBV6-2 or TRBV6-3 and TRBJ2-7; no firm D call. There are 14 residues in the CDR3. Germline V gene sequence: CDR1 MNHEY, CDR2 SVGEGT. Deletions cut 0 bases from V and 0 bases from J, with 6 bases between. CDR3 sequence (DNA): TGTGCCAGCAGTTACTCGCCGGGCTCCTACGAGCAGTACTTC. Protein sequence: CASSYSPGSYEQYF.

A remark on this clonotype: At one end, the junction sequence differs from germline, possibly due to a read error. This sequence joins TRBV5-5 and TRBJ2-3; 11 bases map to TRBD2. The CDR3 has 17 amino acids. CDR1 and CDR2 (germline): SGHKS, YYEKEE (reference sequence). The CDR3 is CASSLRGTSGGADTQYF. For the CDR3, the DNA is TGTGCCAGCAGCTTGAGAGGGACTAGCGGAGGGGCAGATACACAGTATTTT.

For this clonotype: Its ends do not fully match the called genes, so a read error is possible. The rearrangement joins TRBV29-1 to TRBJ1-1, with D maybe TRBD1 (5 bases). The CDR3 sequence is 13 residues long. Per the germline V gene, CDR1 is SQVTM and CDR2 is ANQGSEA. This chain's CDR3 is CSIPIRDGTEVFF. DNA of the CDR3: TGCAGCATACCCATCAGGGATGGGACTGAAGTTTTCTTT.

As to this clonotype: A much larger clone sits a single nucleotide away, making a read error possible. This rearrangement joins TRBV4-2 to TRBJ2-4; 9 bases match TRBD2. CDR1 and CDR2 (germline): LGHNA, YNFKEQ. The CDR3 loop spans 17 amino acids. The chain's CDR3 is CASSQVSSGIAENIQYF. In nucleotides, the CDR3 is TGTGCCAGCAGCCAAGTGTCTAGCGGGATAGCCGAAAACATTCAGTACTTC.

The J gene is TRBJ2-1, the V gene TRBV5-4; D may be TRBD1 or TRBD2 (5 bases each). The CDR3 has 16 amino acids. Germline lookup yields CDR1 SGHNT and CDR2 YYREEE (reference sequence). V was clipped by 1 base and J by 7 bases, with 18 bases between them. This chain's CDR3 is CASSLFGVRGGNEQFF. The CDR3 bases are TGTGCCAGCAGCTTGTTCGGCGTGAGGGGTGGTAATGAGCAGTTCTTC.

Concerning this clonotype itself: One base away lies a much larger clone, so this may be a sequencing read error. The V call is TRBV14, the J call TRBJ1-1; TRBD1 agrees at 8 bases. The germline CDR1 and CDR2 sequences are SGHDN and FVKESK. There are 14 residues in the CDR3. The CDR3 sequence: CATSQRTGSGEAFF. The CDR3 bases are TGTGCCACCAGCCAAAGGACAGGGTCCGGTGAAGCTTTCTTT.

Worth noting for this clonotype: One end of the junction fails to match germline, which may point to a read error. CDR3 residues: CVSSYDLWGSYNSLLHF. The DNA of the CDR3 is TGTGTCAGCAGTTACGACCTTTGGGGATCCTATAATTCACTCCTCCACTTT. The chain carries TRBV6-6 and TRBJ1-6; D call uncertain. This CDR3 region has 17 residues. Germline assignment: CDR1 MNHNY and CDR2 SVGAGI (reference sequence).